These T cell receptor beta chains were read from a single sample in a study of T cells in Graves' hyperthyroidism and ophthalmopathy. Each CDR3 protein is one row after TCRdb ran MiXCR on the multiplex PCR reads. The sample has approximately 530,000 distinct CDR3 sequences, roughly 21% seen once. The sequenced material came from blood. The receptors here all came from a man in his forties with Graves' ophthalmopathy. Each CDR3 is given with its conserved first and last residue. A D gene is named only where the DNA matches it firmly. Only part of the rows carry a size: once, few, many, or a class if the clone is expanded.

D: NA; J: TRBJ2-5; size: many; V: TRBV18; DNA: TGTGCCAGCTCACCAGAGGGCTTCGGGACCCAGTACTTC; CDR3: CASSPEGFGTQYF
D: NA; J: TRBJ2-1; size: NA; V: TRBV29-1; DNA: TGCAGCGTTCGGGCAGGAACACAGGCGTTCTTC; CDR3: CSVRAGTQAFF
D: NA; J: TRBJ2-1; size: few; V: TRBV29-1; DNA: TGCAGCGTTGACCGGAGCTCCTACAATGAGCAGTTCTTC; CDR3: CSVDRSSYNEQFF
D: NA; J: TRBJ1-5; size: many; V: TRBV20-1; DNA: TGCAGTGCTAGACCTAGCCCGGGGGCCGCTCCGTATAGCAATCAGCCCCAGCATTTT; CDR3: CSARPSPGAAPYSNQPQHF
D: NA; J: TRBJ2-1; size: many; V: TRBV30; DNA: TGTGCCTGGAGTGTAGGCAGGGTCGTCGTCAATGAGCAGTTCTTC; CDR3: CAWSVGRVVVNEQFF
D: TRBD1; J: TRBJ2-5; size: many; V: TRBV11-3; DNA: TGTGCCAGCAGCCAGGACAGGGGGTCGGAGACCCAGTACTTC; CDR3: CASSQDRGSETQYF
D: NA; J: TRBJ1-2; size: NA; V: TRBV28; DNA: TGTGCCAGCAGACTCGGGACAAATGGCTACACCTTC; CDR3: CASRLGTNGYTF
D: NA; J: TRBJ2-2; size: NA; V: TRBV12-3/TRBV12-4; DNA: TGTGCCAGCGGTTCGGGCGGCAGGGTGAATTCCGGGGAGCTGTTTTTT; CDR3: CASGSGGRVNSGELFF
D: NA; J: TRBJ2-2; size: few; V: TRBV6-6; DNA: TGTGCCAGCAGTTACTCAGGCTTTCAGGAGCTTTCTTTT; CDR3: CASSYSGFQELSF
D: TRBD2; J: TRBJ2-1; size: few; V: TRBV4-1; DNA: TGCGCCAGCAGCCCCTCCGGACTAGCGGGGGTCCGCGATGAGCAGTTCTTC; CDR3: CASSPSGLAGVRDEQFF
D: NA; J: TRBJ2-7; size: many; V: TRBV7-2; DNA: TGTGCCAGCAGTCCACCGTGGGGAGGCTACGAGCAGTACTTC; CDR3: CASSPPWGGYEQYF
D: TRBD1; J: TRBJ1-2; size: many; V: TRBV12-3/TRBV12-4; DNA: TGTGCCAGCAGCCTAACAGGGGGGAATGGCTACACCTTC; CDR3: CASSLTGGNGYTF
D: TRBD1; J: TRBJ1-2; size: many; V: TRBV12-3/TRBV12-4; DNA: TGTGCCAGCAGAAGCAGGGGGAATGGCTACACCTTC; CDR3: CASRSRGNGYTF
D: NA; J: TRBJ1-2; size: NA; V: TRBV9; DNA: TGTGCCAGCAGCCCGGGCAGTTCCGAAGGGGGCTACACCTTC; CDR3: CASSPGSSEGGYTF
D: TRBD1; J: TRBJ2-5; size: few; V: TRBV4-2; DNA: TGTGCCAGCAGCCAAGGAGAGGGACAGGTCTTTTACTTC; CDR3: CASSQGEGQVFYF
D: NA; J: TRBJ1-5; size: few; V: TRBV3-1; DNA: TGTGCCAGCAGCCTATCAGGGTCGTACAATCAGCCCCAGCATTTT; CDR3: CASSLSGSYNQPQHF
D: NA; J: TRBJ1-3; size: few; V: TRBV5-7; DNA: TGTGCCAGCAGTTTTGTGATGGACACCATATATTTT; CDR3: CASSFVMDTIYF
D: NA; J: TRBJ2-7; size: many; V: TRBV20-1; DNA: TGCAGTGCGTCAGGAACCGAGCAGTACTTC; CDR3: CSASGTEQYF
D: TRBD2; J: TRBJ2-3; size: many; V: TRBV12-3/TRBV12-4; DNA: TGTGCCAGCAGAAGTGGCGGGGGGGCAAATACGCAGTATTTT; CDR3: CASRSGGGANTQYF